These T cell receptor beta chains were read from a single sample in a study of T-cell reconstitution after alpha-beta-depleted transplantation in children. One entry per CDR3 protein, called by TCRdb with MiXCR from the PCR reads. This sample has about 980,000 distinct CDR3 sequences; about 29% occur once, and the top ten carry about 28%. The input for sequencing was PBMCs, mostly from graft donor cells, taken 360 days after TCRalphabeta/CD19-depleted stem cell transplant. Source of these receptors: a boy in the first two years of life who had a stem cell transplant for SCID, so the T cells may come from the graft donor. Each CDR3 is given with its conserved first and last residue. The D gene is left open where the match is weak. Some rows have no size entry. The others give once, few or many, or a class for an expanded clone.

j_call | d_call | clone_size | v_call | cdr3_nt | cdr3_aa
TRBJ2-2 | - | - | TRBV11-2 | TGTGCCAGCAGCCTTACAGGGATTTTCACCGGGGAGCTGTTTTTT | CASSLTGIFTGELFF
TRBJ2-1 | - | few | TRBV7-9 | TGTGCCAGCAGCTTGGTGAACTACCCGGGAGATGAGCAGTTCTTC | CASSLVNYPGDEQFF
TRBJ2-7 | TRBD1 | many | TRBV20-1 | TGCAGTGCTAGAGGGACAGGGGGCGAGCAGTACTTC | CSARGTGGEQYF
TRBJ2-3 | TRBD2 | - | TRBV10-3 | TGTGCCATTGGACTAGCGGGGTTTACAGATACGCAGTATTTT | CAIGLAGFTDTQYF
TRBJ1-4 | TRBD1 | few | TRBV19 | TGTGCCAGTAGACACCGGACAGGTCACATTGAAAAACTGTTTTTT | CASRHRTGHIEKLFF
TRBJ1-6 | TRBD1 | - | TRBV4-1 | TGCGCCAGCAGGTCGACAGGGAACAATTCACCCCTCCACTTT | CASRSTGNNSPLHF
TRBJ1-5 | - | - | TRBV12-3/TRBV12-4 | TGTGCCAGCAGATCCGGGGGCAGGGGACAGCCCCAGCATTTT | CASRSGGRGQPQHF
TRBJ2-7 | - | few | TRBV6-2/TRBV6-3 | TGTGCCAGCAGTCGGGACATAGGTTACGAGCAGTACTTC | CASSRDIGYEQYF
TRBJ2-2 | TRBD2 | - | TRBV4-3 | TGCGCCAGCAGCCAAGACGGGGGGAGGATCACCGGGGAGCTGTTTTTT | CASSQDGGRITGELFF
TRBJ2-2 | TRBD1 | few | TRBV4-3 | TGCGCCAGCAGCCCTTTGACAGGGGGCTTCGGGGAGCTGTTTTTT | CASSPLTGGFGELFF
TRBJ1-2 | TRBD1 | - | TRBV27 | TGTGCCAGCAGTTTGTCGGGACAGGGTTATCTAAACTATGGCTACACCTTC | CASSLSGQGYLNYGYTF
TRBJ2-1 | TRBD2 | - | TRBV10-2 | TGCGCCAGCAGCCCCCAGGGAGGGTCGGAGTTCTTC | CASSPQGGSEFF
TRBJ2-2 | TRBD1 | - | TRBV4-2 | TGTGCCAGCAGCCGATGGGACAGGGGGACGAGTGGAGGCGGGGAGCTGTTTTTT | CASSRWDRGTSGGGELFF
TRBJ2-5 | TRBD2 | - | TRBV4-3 | TGCGCCAGCAGCCAAGGGGTACAACTAGCGGGGGGTTGGGTAGAGACCCAGTACTTC | CASSQGVQLAGGWVETQYF
TRBJ2-1 | - | - | TRBV20-1 | TGCAGTGCTATGGACAGCCAGCGCTACAATGAGCAGTTCTTC | CSAMDSQRYNEQFF
TRBJ2-1 | TRBD2 | - | TRBV5-1 | TGCGCCAGCAGCTTGGTAGGCGGGGGGGCCACAAATGAGCAGTTCTTC | CASSLVGGGATNEQFF
TRBJ1-1 | - | - | TRBV6-1 | TGTGCCAGCAGTCCGGAGGATACTCGGGACACTGAAGCTTTCTTT | CASSPEDTRDTEAFF
TRBJ2-5 | TRBD2 | - | TRBV29-1 | TGCAGCGGGACCCCTGCGGGGGTTCTAGGTAGAACCCAGTACTTC | CSGTPAGVLGRTQYF
TRBJ2-7 | - | few | TRBV7-9 | TGTGCCAGCAGCCAGGGGTCCCCATCCTACGAGCAGTACTTC | CASSQGSPSYEQYF
TRBJ2-7 | TRBD2 | few | TRBV20-1 | TGCAGTGCTAGTCGTAGGCGGGGGGACCACTACGAGCAGTACTTC | CSASRRRGDHYEQYF
TRBJ2-3 | TRBD1 | few | TRBV4-3 | TGCGCCAGCAGCCAGGGCCGGACAGGAACATTTGGAGCGCAGTATTTT | CASSQGRTGTFGAQYF
TRBJ2-1 | TRBD2 | many | TRBV12-3/TRBV12-4 | TGTGCCAGCAGCCCCACTAGCGGGGGGGCTTATGAGCAGTTCTTC | CASSPTSGGAYEQFF
TRBJ1-2 | TRBD1 | few | TRBV12-3/TRBV12-4 | TGTGCCAGCAGCCGCTGGACAGGGGAGATGGCTGGCTACACCTTC | CASSRWTGEMAGYTF
TRBJ2-5 | TRBD2 | - | TRBV12-3/TRBV12-4 | TGTGCCAGCAGCCCGCGGGGGGGCGGAGAGACCCAGTACTTC | CASSPRGGGETQYF
TRBJ2-3 | TRBD2 | - | TRBV20-1 | TGCAGTGCTCCCTCTAGGAGGCGGGGGGGCCCCGATACGCAGTATTTT | CSAPSRRRGGPDTQYF
TRBJ2-2 | TRBD1 | - | TRBV29-1 | TGCAGCGCAAACAGGGGGAACACCGGGGAGCTGTTTTTT | CSANRGNTGELFF
TRBJ2-2 | - | many | TRBV7-7 | TGTGCCAGCAGCCTCACGACACCCGGGGAGCTGTTTTTT | CASSLTTPGELFF
TRBJ1-6 | TRBD1 | - | TRBV6-1 | TGTGCCAGCAGCAACCCCCCCCACAGACAGGGGGCGAATTCACCCCTCCACTTT | CASSNPPHRQGANSPLHF
TRBJ2-3 | - | - | TRBV5-1 | TGCGCCAGCAGCAATTATTTGGCCGAGGATACGCAGTATTTT | CASSNYLAEDTQYF
TRBJ2-5 | TRBD1 | - | TRBV12-3/TRBV12-4 | TGTGCCAGCAGTCTAGGGGACAGGGGAGAGACCCAGTACTTC | CASSLGDRGETQYF
TRBJ1-5 | TRBD1 | - | TRBV20-1 | TGCAGTGCTTCGACAGGGGGCAAAAAAAATCAGCCCCAGCATTTT | CSASTGGKKNQPQHF
TRBJ2-2 | TRBD1 | once | TRBV24-1 | TGTGCCACCAGCAACAGGGGTTGGCTGTATTCCGGGGAGCTGTTTTTT | CATSNRGWLYSGELFF
TRBJ1-6 | - | few | TRBV5-1 | TGCGCCAGCAGCTTGGAGATGGTTGGGGTACCCTCACCCCTCCACTTT | CASSLEMVGVPSPLHF
TRBJ2-3 | - | - | TRBV5-5 | TGTGCCAGCAGCCCCGGCTTTGGGGGAACAGATACGCAGTATTTT | CASSPGFGGTDTQYF
TRBJ2-1 | - | few | TRBV7-3 | TGTGCCAGCAGTATACCCCTCCGGGTATTGAAGACGGGTGTTGAGCAGTTCTTC | CASSIPLRVLKTGVEQFF
TRBJ2-7 | - | few | TRBV5-1 | TGCGCCAGCAACGAGGGATACGAGCAGTACTTC | CASNEGYEQYF
TRBJ2-2 | TRBD2 | - | TRBV3-1 | TGTGCCAGCAGCCTAAGACGACTAGCGGGGGGGCCGAACACCGGGGAGCTGTTTTTT | CASSLRRLAGGPNTGELFF
TRBJ2-1 | - | few | TRBV5-1 | TGCGCCAGCAGCTTGGCCGGAAGGGACCACAATGAGCAGTTCTTC | CASSLAGRDHNEQFF
TRBJ1-6 | - | few | TRBV12-3/TRBV12-4 | TGTGCCAGCAATTGGGGGGAAGGGTCACCCCTCCACTTT | CASNWGEGSPLHF
TRBJ2-7 | - | few | TRBV20-1 | TGCAGTGCCCAACAAACCGGCTGGGATGCCTACGAGCAGTACTTC | CSAQQTGWDAYEQYF
TRBJ2-4 | - | - | TRBV28 | TGTGCCAGCAGTCCCCCAGATAAAGCCAAAAACATTCAGTACTTC | CASSPPDKAKNIQYF
TRBJ2-1 | TRBD2 | - | TRBV20-1 | TGCAGTGCTAGACTCCGACTAGCGGGGGTCTACAATGAGCAGTTCTTC | CSARLRLAGVYNEQFF
TRBJ2-2 | - | many | TRBV11-1 | TGTGCCAGCAGCCCCCGGGGCTCGAACACCGGGGAGCTGTTTTTT | CASSPRGSNTGELFF
TRBJ1-2 | TRBD1 | - | TRBV5-5 | TGTGCCAGCAGCTCCTTCCGGGACAGCCACCCTAACTATGGCTACACCTTC | CASSSFRDSHPNYGYTF
TRBJ2-3 | - | - | TRBV18 | TGTGCCAGCTCACCACCGAAGTTGGGCGGGCCGGGTACGCAGTATTTT | CASSPPKLGGPGTQYF
TRBJ1-5 | - | - | TRBV7-2 | TGTGCCAGCAGCTTAGTCAGGGTGGGCAATCAGCCCCAGCATTTT | CASSLVRVGNQPQHF
TRBJ1-1 | - | - | TRBV29-1 | TGCAGCGTTGAAGAGGGGACACCACGTGAAGCTTTCTTT | CSVEEGTPREAFF
TRBJ1-3 | - | few | TRBV24-1 | TGTGCCACCAGTGATTTCCCCTCTGGAAACACCATATATTTT | CATSDFPSGNTIYF
TRBJ1-1 | - | - | TRBV7-2 | TGTGCCAGCAGCCTAGTCCGTAAGGGATTTGAAGCTTTCTTT | CASSLVRKGFEAFF
TRBJ1-6 | TRBD1 | few | TRBV6-1 | TGTGCCAGCAGGCCCGGACAGGGTGATTCACCCCTCCACTTT | CASRPGQGDSPLHF
TRBJ2-4 | - | few | TRBV15 | TGTGCCACCAGTGCAGGGGTGGGGGTAGCCAAAAACATTCAGTACTTC | CATSAGVGVAKNIQYF
TRBJ2-1 | - | many | TRBV10-2 | TGCGCCACCTACTTTTCGGGGACCTCTGGTAATGAGCAGTTCTTC | CATYFSGTSGNEQFF
TRBJ2-2 | - | few | TRBV7-9 | TGTGCCAGCAGCTTAGCGTCGGGGACCCCCGGGGAGCTGTTTTTT | CASSLASGTPGELFF
TRBJ2-5 | TRBD2 | few | TRBV12-3/TRBV12-4 | TGTGCCAGCACCACGGGGGGGCCGGGGGAGACCCAGTACTTC | CASTTGGPGETQYF
TRBJ2-7 | TRBD2 | few | TRBV2 | TGTGCCAGCAGTGAAGAGCTAGCGGGGGGAAGCGAGCAGTACTTC | CASSEELAGGSEQYF